The next 26 T cell receptor beta chains were all read from a single sample in a study of blood T cell repertoires in COVID-19. Assay used: immunoSEQ multiplex PCR; TCRdb lists only in-frame clones, some missing. Of roughly 390,000 clones in the sample, roughly 86% are singletons; the top ten hold 10%. The sample taken for sequencing was peripheral blood. Receptors were obtained from a woman in her thirties with COVID-19, enrolled during active disease.

V gene TRBV19 combines with J gene TRBJ2-7; D possibly corresponds to TRBD2 (5 bases). This CDR3 contains 15 residues. V was cut by 2 bases and J by 5 bases, with 16 bases left in between. CDR1 LNHDA and CDR2 SQIVND come from the germline V gene (reference sequence). The CDR3 spells CASSIKALGGNEQYF. In DNA, the CDR3 is TGTGCCAGTAGTATAAAGGCTCTCGGAGGCAACGAGCAGTACTTC.

This rearrangement joins TRBV5-8 to TRBJ1-5; TRBD1 agrees at 8 bases. V shed 1 base and J 2 bases; nucleotides not matched to a gene: 14. Germline V CDR1 and CDR2: SGHTS, YDEGEE. The length of the CDR3 is 19 residues. In nucleotides, the CDR3 is TGTGCCAGCAGCTTGTACCAGGGGGCGACGGTGGGAGGCAATCAGCCCCAGCATTTT. It encodes CASSLYQGATVGGNQPQHF.

The chain employs TRBV7-3 and TRBJ1-2, with 7 bases lining up with TRBD1. The CDR3 loop spans 15 amino acids. The germline CDR1 and CDR2 sequences are SGHTA and FQGTGA. V shed 4 bases, J shed 2 bases, and the junction held 7 bases outside the gene matches. The CDR3 bases are TGTGCCAGCAGCTCGGGACAGTCCTTAAACTATGGCTACACCTTC. Amino acids: CASSSGQSLNYGYTF.

The chain is built from TRBV5-6 and TRBJ2-5; D remains ambiguous. The ends were cut back, 4 bases at V and 3 bases at J, with 13 bases in the middle. This CDR3 has 14 amino acids. In germline, CDR1 is SGHDT, CDR2 YYEEEE. CDR3 amino acids: CASSAYRMEETQYF. CDR3 DNA sequence: TGTGCCAGCAGCGCTTACAGAATGGAAGAGACCCAGTACTTC.

This chain joins TRBV5-1 and TRBJ2-3; D not resolved. The CDR3 sequence is 15 residues long. The germline V gene has CDR1 SGHRS and CDR2 YFSETQ. Trimming shortened V by 0 bases and J by 0 bases, and 8 bases separated the two germline ends. As DNA, the CDR3 is TGCGCCAGCAGCTTGGGAGCCGTAAGCACAGATACGCAGTATTTT. It codes for CASSLGAVSTDTQYF.

The rearrangement uses TRBV3-1 (or the pseudogene TRBV3-2) and TRBJ2-5; the D gene is possibly TRBD1 (5 bases). The CDR3 has 14 amino acids. CDR1 and CDR2 from the germline V gene are LGHDT and YNNKEL (reference sequence). V was trimmed by 1 base and J by 0 bases, leaving 6 bases between them. CDR3 bases: TGTGCCAGCAGCCAAGGACAGCACCAAGAGACCCAGTACTTC. This encodes CASSQGQHQETQYF.

This clone was seen more than once but under ten times. The rearrangement joins TRBV28 to TRBJ1-3, with 8 bases that match TRBD1. Germline CDR1 is MDHEN and CDR2 is SYDVKM. The CDR3 sequence is 15 residues long. Trimming took 6 bases from V and 5 from J; bases not matched to a gene: 9. CDR3 in DNA: TGTGCCAGCAGCCCCTCCGGACAGGGACGAAACACCATATATTTT. As protein: CASSPSGQGRNTIYF.

About this clone: A much larger clone differs from this one at a single base, so this may be a read error. The V call is TRBV6-5, the J call TRBJ2-7, with 11 bases aligning to TRBD2. The CDR3 length is 15 residues. Germline V gene data show CDR1 as MNHEY and CDR2 as SVGAGI. The trim removed 6 bases at V and 0 bases at J, leaving 4 bases unmatched. For the CDR3, the DNA is TGTGCCAGCAGCCCAGGACTAGCGGGCTCCTACGAGCAGTACTTC. It yields the protein CASSPGLAGSYEQYF.

The chain recombines TRBV6-2 or TRBV6-3 with TRBJ2-2; D perhaps matches TRBD2 (5 bases). V lost 6 bases and J lost 2, with 16 bases in between. The CDR3 is made up of 16 amino acids. In germline, CDR1 is MNHEY, CDR2 SVGEGT. CDR3 bases: TGTGCCAGCAGCCGCCCCAGCGGACCCAACACCGGGGAGCTGTTTTTT. This sequence encodes CASSRPSGPNTGELFF.

The V gene is TRBV3-1 (or the pseudogene TRBV3-2), the J gene TRBJ1-2; 8 bases map to TRBD1. V shed 5 bases and J 5 bases; nucleotides not matched to a gene: 10. In germline, CDR1 is LGHDT, CDR2 YNNKEL (reference sequence). CDR3 length: 15 residues. The CDR3 here is CASSASRGLEYGYTF. CDR3 coding DNA: TGTGCCAGCAGCGCCAGCAGGGGGCTGGAGTATGGCTACACCTTC.

The V and J genes are TRBV6-2 or TRBV6-3 and TRBJ1-1; TRBD1 is a possible D gene (6 bases). Per germline, CDR1 MNHEY and CDR2 SVGEGT. The V end was cut by 4 bases, the J end by 3 bases, with 9 bases between. This CDR3 has 13 amino acids. CDR3 protein: CASSWTVHTEAFF. CDR3 coding DNA: TGTGCCAGCAGTTGGACAGTCCACACTGAAGCTTTCTTT.

This clone was picked up one time. This sequence joins TRBV28 and TRBJ1-4; no clear D. Germline assignment: CDR1 MDHEN and CDR2 SYDVKM. The CDR3 contains 14 residues. V was pared by 0 bases and J by 3 bases, with 5 bases between. The CDR3 reads CASSLWQANEKLFF. The DNA for the CDR3 is TGTGCCAGCAGTTTATGGCAGGCTAATGAAAAACTGTTTTTT.

This clone was observed once. The chain links TRBV28 to TRBJ1-2; 9 bases line up with TRBD1. Germline V gene sequence: CDR1 MDHEN, CDR2 SYDVKM. Trimming removed 2 bases from V and 7 bases from J; junction bases left unmatched: 8. This CDR3 is built from 15 residues. The CDR3 DNA is TGTGCCAGCAGTTTACAAGGCCGGGACAGGGTTGGCTACACCTTC. Translated: CASSLQGRDRVGYTF.

The chain combines TRBV19 with TRBJ1-3; D is perhaps TRBD1 (5 bases). Germline lookup yields CDR1 LNHDA and CDR2 SQIVND (reference sequence). V was clipped by 7 bases and J by 3 bases, with 16 bases between them. The CDR3 totals 15 residues. This CDR3 is CASTAFGGFGNTIYF. The CDR3 DNA sequence: TGTGCCAGTACCGCGTTCGGGGGGTTTGGAAACACCATATATTTT.

The J gene is TRBJ1-1, the V gene TRBV9; 10 bases are a match to TRBD1. The CDR3 is made up of 15 amino acids. V lost 3 bases, J lost 4 bases, and 6 bases stayed unmatched. Germline V gives CDR1 SGDLS, CDR2 YYNGEE. Written as DNA, the CDR3 is TGTGCCAGCAGCGCAAGGGGACAGGGGTTCACTGAAGCTTTCTTT. It is translated as CASSARGQGFTEAFF.

The J gene is TRBJ2-7, the V gene TRBV9; 10 bases align to TRBD2. The trim removed 0 bases at V and 5 bases at J, leaving 5 bases unmatched. Germline assignment: CDR1 SGDLS and CDR2 YYNGEE. The CDR3 has 15 residues. CDR3 amino acids: CASSVVGLAGDEQYF. The CDR3 DNA follows: TGTGCCAGCAGCGTAGTTGGCCTAGCGGGAGACGAGCAGTACTTC.

This sequence joins TRBV6-5 and TRBJ2-7, with TRBD2 as a possible D gene (5 bases). This CDR3 has 15 amino acids. The germline V and J ends were trimmed by 2 bases and 3 bases, with 14 bases remaining between them. In germline, CDR1 is MNHEY, CDR2 SVGAGI. The DNA for the CDR3 is TGTGCCAGCAGTTACCTTCCGACTACCGGCTACGAGCAGTACTTC. It is translated as CASSYLPTTGYEQYF.

The chain combines TRBV28 with TRBJ1-5; D is possibly TRBD1 (6 bases). CDR1 is MDHEN, CDR2 SYDVKM, per germline. Trimming shortened V by 6 bases and J by 4 bases, and 16 bases separated the two germline ends. There are 15 residues in the CDR3. Written as DNA, the CDR3 is TGTGCCAGCAGCCGTGACGTGGGGGCTAATCAGCCCCAGCATTTT. This translates into CASSRDVGANQPQHF.

This clone came up once. The chain has TRBV5-1 and TRBJ2-1, with D hard to call. Per the germline V gene, CDR1 is SGHRS and CDR2 is YFSETQ. V shed 2 bases and J shed 9 bases, with 9 bases lying between them. This CDR3 contains 12 residues. DNA for the CDR3: TGCGCCAGCAGCTTACAAGATGCTGAGCAGTTCTTC. Its protein is CASSLQDAEQFF.

The rearrangement joins TRBV5-5 to TRBJ2-3; 10 positions match TRBD1. The V segment lost 4 bases and the J segment 4 bases; nucleotides outside the gene matches: 9. The CDR3 totals 16 residues. Germline V gives CDR1 SGHKS, CDR2 YYEKEE (reference sequence). CDR3 residues: CASSPRGQGLSDTQYF. The DNA of the CDR3 is TGTGCCAGCAGCCCCCGGGGACAGGGGTTATCAGATACGCAGTATTTT.

V gene TRBV10-1 combines with J gene TRBJ1-2, with D perhaps matching TRBD1 (5 bases). Germline CDR1 WNHNN, CDR2 SYGVQD (reference sequence). CDR3 length equals 13 residues. Trimming removed 2 bases at V and 4 bases at J, with 8 bases between. In DNA, the CDR3 is TGCGCCAGCAGTGAGGGGGGGTCCTATGGCTACACCTTC. Amino acids: CASSEGGSYGYTF.

The chain recombines TRBV19 with TRBJ2-7; no clear D. Trimming stripped 5 bases from V and 0 bases from J, with 11 bases between. The CDR3 has 14 residues. The V gene's germline CDR1 is LNHDA and CDR2 SQIVND (reference sequence). CDR3 DNA sequence: TGTGCCAGTAGTCCAGGCCTGGACTCCTACGAGCAGTACTTC. Translation gives CASSPGLDSYEQYF. The variable domain in full, with the rest retrieved from reference TRBV19 and TRBJ2-7, is DGGITQSPKYLFRKEGQNVTLSCEQNLNHDAMYWYRQDPGQGLRLIYYSQIVNDFQKGDIAEGYSVSREKKESFPLTVTSAQKNPTAFYLCASSPGLDSYEQYFGPGTRLTVT.

CDR3: CASSFPEGETQYF. CDR3 DNA sequence: TGTGCCAGCAGTTTCCCGGAGGGGGAGACCCAGTACTTC. The V call is TRBV28, the J call TRBJ2-5; the D gene is possibly TRBD2 (6 bases). Trimming shortened V by 3 bases and J by 5 bases, and 10 bases separated the two germline ends. The length of the CDR3 is 13 residues. In germline, CDR1 is MDHEN, CDR2 SYDVKM.

The chain uses TRBV7-9 and TRBJ2-7; 10 bases map to TRBD2. CDR3 length: 13 residues. The V gene end was trimmed by 5 bases and the J gene end by 4 bases; junction bases not matched to a gene: 2. Germline CDR1 is SEHNR and CDR2 is FQNEAQ (reference sequence). The CDR3 reads CASSAGLAYEQYF. The CDR3 nucleotides are TGTGCCAGCAGCGCGGGACTAGCGTACGAGCAGTACTTC.

The DNA for the CDR3 is TGTGCCAGCAGCCCCCGACTAGCGGGAGGCGGGAATGAGCAGTTCTTC. Translation: CASSPRLAGGGNEQFF. The V call is TRBV9, the J call TRBJ2-1; 13 bases align to TRBD2. J lost 7 bases, V lost 4 bases, and 8 bases had no gene match. CDR3 length equals 16 residues. Germline-derived CDR1 and CDR2 are SGDLS and YYNGEE.

The chain combines TRBV6-5 with TRBJ2-7; perhaps TRBD1 as D (6 bases). The CDR3 runs to 14 residues. The V end lost 6 bases, the J end lost 0 bases, and 12 bases lay between the germline ends. Germline-derived CDR1 and CDR2 are MNHEY and SVGAGI. The DNA of the CDR3 is TGTGCCAGCAGGACAGGCCAAAGCTCCTACGAGCAGTACTTC. This codes for CASRTGQSSYEQYF.